This section outlines one T cell receptor (beta chain) sequence together with its context. Its antigen is unknown. The data are from a study of CXCR3-negative and CXCR3-positive naive CD8 T cells. Study overall: The libraries together contributed 110 million to 150 million TRB reads, each supplying about 1.5 +/- 0.3 million. General study results and limits: Within a donor, both naive subsets shared TRBV-TRBJ usage, unlike memory cells. Both naive subsets had comparably high diversity; memory CD8+ cells much lower. The study found more hydrophobic TRB CDR3s in CXCR3-positive naive cells than in CXCR3-negative naive cells.

The authors prepared UMI-labeled TRB cDNA libraries by 5' RACE. TCRdb derives one entry per CDR3 protein from the 5' RACE reads, leaving out DNA. This specimen shows some 140,000 distinct CDR3 sequences; the ten leading clones hold approximately 0.46%. Naive cells were sorted as CD45RO-, CCR7+, CD27+ and CD95-. The CDR3 is 12 residues long. Germline CDR1 is SQVTM and CDR2 is ANQGSEA. The specimen sequenced was naive CXCR3+ CD8+ T cells from blood. Subset specified: CD45RO-CCR7+CD27+CD95- naive CD8+ T cells expressing CXCR3 (TNR3+). V usage is TRBV29-1 and J usage is TRBJ2-5; without DNA, the TCRdb call of TRBD1 cannot be checked. This TCR was recovered from a human donor in good health. Some clones in this sample may be carry-over from other donors' samples. The CDR3 loop is CSEGDRAETQYF.